Below are 29 T cell receptor beta chains sequenced from a single sample in a study of blood T cell repertoires in COVID-19. Produced via immunoSEQ multiplex PCR; TCRdb's table is partial and in-frame only. The profile shows around 43,000 clones, approximately 88% of them singletons. The sample comprised peripheral blood. The receptors originated from a woman in her seventies with acute or convalescent COVID-19.

Of note for this clone: The junction differs from germline at one of its ends, possibly a read error. This rearrangement joins TRBV7-7 to TRBJ2-1; TRBD2 matches 7 bases. Germline V gene sequence: CDR1 SSHAT, CDR2 FNYEAQ (reference sequence). The CDR3 consists of 13 residues. The CDR3 bases are TGTGCTAGCAGCCAGGCGGTAGCGGGTGAGCAGTTCTTC. Translating it yields CASSQAVAGEQFF. The entire variable domain, with the rest obtained from reference TRBV7-7 and TRBJ2-1, is as follows: GAGVSQSPRYKVTKRGQDVTLRCDPISSHATLYWYQQALGQGPEFLTYFNYEAQPDKSGLPSDRFSAERPEGSISTLTIQRTEQRDSAMYRCASSQAVAGEQFFGPGTRLTVL.

The chain links TRBV4-3 to TRBJ2-1, with D uncertain. The CDR3 consists of 15 residues. V lost 0 bases and J lost 3, with 9 bases in between. Germline V CDR1 and CDR2: LGHNA, YSLEER. The CDR3, as DNA: TGCGCCAGCAGCCAAGATTTCACGGTCTACAATGAGCAGTTCTTC. This codes for CASSQDFTVYNEQFF.

V is TRBV24-1 and J is TRBJ2-3; 9 bases line up with TRBD2. Germline CDR1 KGHDR, CDR2 SFDVKD. The J segment lost 4 bases and the V segment lost 3 bases, leaving 7 bases of the junction unmatched. The CDR3 is 16 amino acids. The CDR3 region has the DNA TGTGCCACCAGTGATCCCGCGGGGGGGGGAGCAGATACGCAGTATTTT. Amino acid sequence: CATSDPAGGGADTQYF.

The chain is built from TRBV5-4 and TRBJ1-1; a possible D gene is TRBD1 (6 bases). V was pared by 4 bases and J by 8 bases, with 15 bases between. The CDR3 is 13 amino acids. Germline V gene sequence: CDR1 SGHNT, CDR2 YYREEE (reference sequence). For the CDR3, the DNA is TGTGCCAGCAGCCAACAGGGTTGGGGGGAAGCTTTCTTT. This encodes CASSQQGWGEAFF.

The chain's CDR3 is CASSGCPGGHPLRKGSSTDTQYF. The CDR3 region has the DNA TGTGCCAGCAGCGGTTGCCCGGGGGGCCACCCCTTAAGAAAGGGGAGTTCAACAGATACGCAGTATTTT. This chain joins TRBV21-1 and TRBJ2-3; no DNA check was done on the table's D call, TRBD2. TRBV21-1 is a recognized pseudogene. The CDR3 covers 23 residues.

The genes are TRBV14 and TRBJ2-7, with TRBD2 matching over 7 bases. The CDR3 covers 15 residues. Germline V gives CDR1 SGHDN, CDR2 FVKESK. V trimming: 4 bases; J trimming: 0 bases; junction bases outside the gene matches: 6. The DNA of the CDR3 is TGTGCCAGCAGCCCATGGGGGGGGAGCTCCTACGAGCAGTACGTC. Amino acids: CASSPWGGSSYEQYV.

This clone was detected only a few times. The gene calls are TRBV27 and TRBJ1-2, with TRBD1 matching over 9 bases. The V gene's germline CDR1 is MNHEY and CDR2 SMNVEV (reference sequence). V was pared by 5 bases and J by 5 bases, with 18 bases of the junction left unmatched. This CDR3 comprises 18 residues. The CDR3 DNA is TGTGCCAGCAGTCCCCCAAGGGACAGGGTCAAGGGCCTTTATGGCTACACCTTC. The encoded protein is CASSPPRDRVKGLYGYTF.

The V call is TRBV28, the J call TRBJ2-1; no clear D. The CDR3 totals 13 residues. V was pared by 2 bases and J by 5 bases, with 7 bases between. Germline CDR1 MDHEN, CDR2 SYDVKM. CDR3 loop: CASSLGSNNEQFF. The CDR3 region has the DNA TGTGCCAGCAGTTTAGGCAGTAACAATGAGCAGTTCTTC.

The chain couples TRBV6-5 to TRBJ2-7; a weak D match, TRBD1 (6 bases). Trimming removed 8 bases from V and 6 bases from J, with 17 bases in between. The germline V gene has CDR1 MNHEY and CDR2 SVGAGI. The CDR3 runs to 13 residues. The CDR3, as DNA: TGTGCCAGCGACAAACAGGGTAGAAGCGAGCAGTACGTC. It codes for CASDKQGRSEQYV.

The chain recombines TRBV7-9 with TRBJ2-1, with TRBD2 matching 11 bases. Looked up from germline, CDR1 is SEHNR and CDR2 is FQNEAQ (reference sequence). V lost 6 bases to trimming and J lost 3 bases; unmatched junction nucleotides: 7. This CDR3 contains 16 residues. CDR3 sequence reads: CASSSLAGGNYNEQFF. CDR3 bases: TGTGCCAGCAGTTCTCTAGCGGGGGGAAACTACAATGAGCAGTTCTTC.

The gene calls are TRBV19 and TRBJ1-2, with TRBD1 matching over 8 bases. Losses at the gene ends were 7 bases for V and 4 bases for J; bases not matched to a gene: 5. Germline V gene lookup returns CDR1 LNHDA and CDR2 SQIVND (reference sequence). The CDR3 loop spans 13 amino acids. The CDR3 reads CASIGTGVYGYTF. The CDR3 bases are TGTGCCAGTATCGGGACAGGCGTCTATGGCTACACCTTC.

CDR3 protein: CASRKQEGTEAFF. The CDR3 DNA follows: TGTGCCAGCAGAAAACAGGAGGGGACTGAAGCTTTCTTT. This rearrangement joins TRBV12-3 or TRBV12-4 to TRBJ1-1, with D maybe TRBD1 (5 bases). Trimming cost V 6 bases and J 5 bases, with 13 bases left between them. The CDR3 length is 13 residues.

CDR3 region: CASSRWTGPEQYV. DNA for the CDR3: TGTGCCAGCAGTCGCTGGACAGGGCCTGAGCAGTACGTC. The chain links TRBV6-2 or TRBV6-3 to TRBJ2-7, with TRBD1 matching 8 bases. From germline, CDR1 is MNHEY and CDR2 SVGEGT. The CDR3 spans 13 residues. Germline trimming cut 5 bases from V and 7 bases from J; bases unmatched to any gene: 7.

This clone was observed a few times. In DNA, the CDR3 is TGTGCCAGCAGTACAGGGGGCGCTCATACCGGGGAGCTGTTTTTT. It is translated as CASSTGGAHTGELFF. The chain links TRBV5-4 to TRBJ2-2; 9 nucleotides line up with TRBD1. The J segment lost 5 bases and the V segment lost 5 bases, leaving 7 bases of the junction unmatched. The CDR3 spans 15 residues. Looked up from germline, CDR1 is SGHNT and CDR2 is YYREEE (reference sequence). Based on the CDR3 plus reference TRBV5-4 and TRBJ2-2, the full variable domain is ETGVTQSPTHLIKTRGQQVTLRCSSQSGHNTVSWYQQALGQGPQFIFQYYREEENGRGNFPPRFSGLQFPNYSSELNVNALELDDSALYLCASSTGGAHTGELFFGEGSRLTVL.

The V gene is TRBV7-2, the J gene TRBJ2-3; weak D call: TRBD1 (5 bases). Trimming shortened V by 1 base and J by 6 bases, and 17 bases separated the two germline ends. This CDR3 spans 16 amino acids. Per germline, CDR1 SGHTA and CDR2 FQGNSA. This CDR3 is CASSLVRGAFGDTQYF. In nucleotides, the CDR3 is TGTGCCAGCAGCTTAGTTCGTGGGGCGTTCGGGGATACGCAGTATTTT.

The rearrangement links TRBV10-3 to TRBJ2-2; TRBD2 matches 12 bases. Per the germline V gene, CDR1 is ENHRY and CDR2 is SYGVKD. V dropped 4 bases and J dropped 0; count of bases not matched to a gene: 3. This CDR3 spans 17 amino acids. The CDR3 protein is CAISGTSGTSNTGELFF. CDR3 coding DNA: TGTGCCATCAGTGGGACTAGCGGGACCTCGAACACCGGGGAGCTGTTTTTT.

In its sample, this clone was seen a few times. This sequence joins TRBV6-2 or TRBV6-3 and TRBJ1-5; D ambiguous. In germline, CDR1 is MNHEY, CDR2 SVGEGT. V shed 6 bases and J shed 3 bases, with 15 bases lying between them. The CDR3 loop spans 15 amino acids. In nucleotides, the CDR3 is TGTGCCAGCAGCCCCCCGGGAGGGAACAATCAGCCCCAGCATTTT. It translates to CASSPPGGNNQPQHF.

This clone was observed a handful of times. The chain recombines TRBV6-2 or TRBV6-3 with TRBJ2-7; D possibly corresponds to TRBD2 (5 bases). Per germline, CDR1 MNHEY and CDR2 SVGEGT. The V and J ends lost 6 bases and 2 bases respectively, with 8 bases between them. The CDR3 is 12 amino acids. The CDR3 DNA follows: TGTGCCAGCAGCTTCGGGGCCTACGAGCAGTACGTC. Encoded protein: CASSFGAYEQYV.

The chain has TRBV2 and TRBJ1-5; 7 nucleotides match TRBD1. The CDR3 has 13 residues. Germline CDR1 and CDR2: SNHLY and FYNNEI. Trimming at V came to 8 bases and at J to 8 bases, leaving 9 bases not matched to a gene. CDR3 sequence: CASLEDRTKPQHF. The DNA for the CDR3 is TGTGCCAGCCTTGAGGACAGGACCAAGCCCCAGCATTTT.

V usage is TRBV4-2 and J usage is TRBJ2-5; 8 nucleotides align to TRBD1. This CDR3 spans 16 amino acids. In germline, CDR1 is LGHNA, CDR2 YNFKEQ. V was pared by 0 bases and J by 5 bases, with 8 bases of the junction left unmatched. CDR3 protein: CASSQEARGRGETQYF. CDR3 sequence (DNA): TGTGCCAGCAGCCAAGAAGCCAGGGGGCGCGGGGAGACCCAGTACTTC.

V and J are TRBV29-1 and TRBJ2-7; D unclear. CDR1 and CDR2 (germline): SQVTM, ANQGSEA. Deletions cut 1 base from V and 9 bases from J, with 16 bases between. The CDR3 is 13 amino acids. CDR3 amino acids: CSVEVRSKERQYV. Here the CDR3 DNA reads TGCAGCGTTGAAGTGCGTAGCAAAGAGCGGCAGTACGTC.

J is TRBJ2-5 and V is TRBV6-4; TRBD2 agrees at 8 bases. Germline CDR1 is MRHNA and CDR2 is SNTAGT. The CDR3 is made up of 16 amino acids. Trimming removed 2 bases from V and 4 bases from J; junction bases left unmatched: 9. The CDR3 protein is CASSDRTGGGPETQYF. The CDR3 DNA sequence: TGTGCCAGCAGTGACAGAACGGGAGGGGGGCCAGAGACCCAGTACTTC.

J is TRBJ1-1 and V is TRBV4-3, with D possibly being TRBD1 (6 bases). Germline V lookup: CDR1 LGHNA, CDR2 YSLEER. The V end lost 1 base, the J end lost 3 bases, and 15 bases lay between the germline ends. The CDR3 is made up of 16 amino acids. The CDR3 sequence is CASSQGAGTWDTEAFF. CDR3 nucleotide sequence: TGCGCCAGCAGCCAAGGGGCCGGGACATGGGACACTGAAGCTTTCTTT.

V is TRBV25-1 and J is TRBJ1-1, with TRBD1 as a possible D gene (5 bases). V was pared by 1 base and J by 3 bases, with 15 bases between. CDR3 size: 16 residues. Germline CDR1 is MGHDK and CDR2 is SYGVNS. This CDR3 reads CASSEWVGRVDTEAFF. CDR3 coding DNA: TGTGCCAGCAGTGAATGGGTTGGCAGGGTGGACACTGAAGCTTTCTTT. Filled out from reference TRBV25-1 and TRBJ1-1, the complete variable domain reads EADIYQTPRYLVIGTGKKITLECSQTMGHDKMYWYQQDPGMELHLIHYSYGVNSTEKGDLSSESTVSRIRTEHFPLTLESARPSHTSQYLCASSEWVGRVDTEAFFGQGTRLTVV.

The V and J genes are TRBV30 and TRBJ2-3; a possible D gene is TRBD2 (5 bases). The V gene's germline CDR1 is GTSNPN and CDR2 SVGIG (reference sequence). CDR3 length equals 13 residues. The V and J ends lost 4 bases and 7 bases respectively, with 15 bases between them. For the CDR3, the DNA is TGTGCCTGGATTCCCGACCCCGGGAATACGCAGTATTTT. Protein: CAWIPDPGNTQYF.

In the case of this clone: One end of the junction fails to match germline, which may point to a read error. The chain employs TRBV5-4 and TRBJ2-1; the match to TRBD1 covers 7 bases. This CDR3 has 15 amino acids. Germline loops: CDR1 SGHNT, CDR2 YYREEE (reference sequence). CDR3 bases: TGTGCCAGCAGCTTGGCCGGGACAGAGTACAATGGGCAGTTCTTC. Residues: CASSLAGTEYNGQFF. Full variable domain (missing parts from reference TRBV5-4 and TRBJ2-1): ETGVTQSPTHLIKTRGQQVTLRCSSQSGHNTVSWYQQALGQGPQFIFQYYREEENGRGNFPPRFSGLQFPNYSSELNVNALELDDSALYLCASSLAGTEYNGQFFGPGTRLTVL.

This chain links TRBV7-2 with TRBJ1-6, with D perhaps TRBD1 (6 bases). Germline CDR1 SGHTA, CDR2 FQGNSA. The CDR3 contains 14 residues. The ends were cut back, 8 bases at V and 4 bases at J, with 12 bases in the middle. The CDR3 DNA sequence: TGTGCCAGCGGCGGGGGGGCATATAATTCACCCCTCCACTTT. It translates to CASGGGAYNSPLHF.

V is TRBV9 and J is TRBJ1-1; maybe TRBD1 (6 bases). The V end was cut by 3 bases, the J end by 1 base, with 13 bases between. Germline values: CDR1 SGDLS, CDR2 YYNGEE. The CDR3 sequence is 15 residues long. In DNA, the CDR3 is TGTGCCAGCAGCGCCTCATCGACAGGGAACACTGAAGCTTTCTTT. Its protein is CASSASSTGNTEAFF.

This clone showed up just once. The chain joins TRBV7-6 to TRBJ2-1; D is unclear. V lost 1 base, J lost 4 bases, and 5 bases lay in between. Germline values: CDR1 SGHVS, CDR2 FNYEAQ. This CDR3 contains 13 residues. The CDR3 protein is CASSLGSYNEQFF. CDR3 bases: TGTGCCAGCAGCTTAGGGAGTTACAATGAGCAGTTCTTC.